The rows below give T cell receptor beta chains drawn from one sample of a study of regulatory T cells in long-lasting Graves disease. TCRdb fed the multiplex PCR reads into MiXCR, producing one record per CDR3 protein. Of roughly 560,000 distinct CDR3 sequences listed, about 16% were seen once; the top ten hold around 25%. Another study also made use of these data, one on T cells in Graves' hyperthyroidism and ophthalmopathy.

Specimen: peripheral blood mononuclear cells (PBMCs), collected at new diagnosis, from a patient treated with antithyroid drugs. The receptors were sampled from a woman aged 35-60 years with Graves disease. Each CDR3 is given with its conserved first and last residue. The D gene is left open where the match is weak. Rows may omit the clone size; those that give it use once, few, many or a size class.

. TRBJ2-3 TRBV5-1 . 16 TGCGCCAGCAGCTTGGAAGTGAACCCTAGCACAGATACGCAGTATTTT CASSLEVNPSTDTQYF
. TRBJ1-2 TRBV29-1 many 11 TGCAGCGTTCCACAGGGAATTGGCTACACCTTC CSVPQGIGYTF
. TRBJ1-1 TRBV3-1 many 14 TGTGCCAGCAGCCAAGATATGACGAACACTGAAGCTTTCTTT CASSQDMTNTEAFF
. TRBJ2-3 TRBV11-2 many 12 TGTGCCAGCAGATTCCTGGGAGATACGCAGTATTTT CASRFLGDTQYF
. TRBJ1-1 TRBV5-1 many 13 TGCGCCAGCAGCTTACAGGGTTTCCCTGAAGCTTTCTTT CASSLQGFPEAFF
. TRBJ1-2 TRBV29-1 many 14 TGCAGCGTTGGGGAGGGGTCAACTAACTATGGCTACACCTTC CSVGEGSTNYGYTF
TRBD1 TRBJ2-7 TRBV19 few 15 TGTGCCAGTAGTACCCCGGACAGGACCTCCGGCGAGCAGTACTTC CASSTPDRTSGEQYF
. TRBJ2-6 TRBV5-1 many 15 TGTGCCAGCAGCCAGACTGGGATCGGGGCCAACGTCCTGACTTTC CASSQTGIGANVLTF
. TRBJ1-5 TRBV12-3/TRBV12-4 many 15 TGTGCCAGCAGTCGGGGGGGGCAGAACAATCAGCCCCAGCATTTT CASSRGGQNNQPQHF
TRBD1 TRBJ2-3 TRBV6-2/TRBV6-3 few 15 TGTGCCAGCAGTGATACAGGGGGACCCACAGATACGCAGTATTTT CASSDTGGPTDTQYF
. TRBJ2-3 TRBV12-3/TRBV12-4 many 15 TGTGCCAGCAGTTTTGAGGGGGGCCCCACAGATACGCAGTATTTT CASSFEGGPTDTQYF
TRBD1 TRBJ1-5 TRBV18 few 16 TGTGCCAGCTCACCACTGGACAGGGCAATTCAACAGCCCCAGCATTTT CASSPLDRAIQQPQHF
TRBD1 TRBJ1-1 TRBV19 . 14 TGTGCCAGTAAATTTACAGGGGGTGCAACTGAAGCTTTCTTT CASKFTGGATEAFF
. TRBJ1-6 TRBV27 . 14 TGTGCCAGCGGAGGGGGTCAGTTAAATTCACCCCTCCACTTT CASGGGQLNSPLHF
TRBD1 TRBJ1-1 TRBV20-1 many 14 TGCAGCCCGGGACAGGCCACCGGATACACTGAAGCTTTCTTT CSPGQATGYTEAFF
TRBD1 TRBJ1-1 TRBV5-5 many 17 TGTGCCAGCAGCTATTACAGGGGGCCCTTGGCGTACACTGAAGCTTTCTTT CASSYYRGPLAYTEAFF
. TRBJ1-3 TRBV18 few 18 TGTGCCAGCTCACCATCCCCCCAGGGGCCCAGCTCTGGAAACACCATATATTTT CASSPSPQGPSSGNTIYF
. TRBJ1-6 TRBV2 . 13 TGTGCCAGCAGTGGGACCGATAATTCACCCCTCCACTTT CASSGTDNSPLHF
. TRBJ1-2 TRBV29-1 . 11 TGCAGCGTTGCGGAAATCTATGGCTACACCTTC CSVAEIYGYTF
. TRBJ2-1 TRBV20-1 . 14 TGCAGTGCTAGCAGGCAGGGCAGGTCCTACGAGCAGTTCTTC CSASRQGRSYEQFF
. TRBJ2-6 TRBV28 few 16 TGTGCCATCTCCGGGGCATGGCCCTCTGGGGCCAACGTCCTGACTTTC CAISGAWPSGANVLTF
. TRBJ2-7 TRBV4-1 . 14 TGCGCCAGCAGCCAAGTACAGGGAACCTACGAGCAGTACTTC CASSQVQGTYEQYF
. TRBJ1-1 TRBV20-1 many 13 TGCAGTGCCGCGGGGGGGCCGAACACTGAAGCTTTCTTT CSAAGGPNTEAFF
. TRBJ1-2 TRBV12-3/TRBV12-4 many 14 TGTGCCAGCAGTCCAGCCGGGGGGGGGCATGGCTACACCTTC CASSPAGGGHGYTF
. TRBJ2-7 TRBV5-4 few 15 TGTGCCAGCAGCCTGGAGACCGGATTCTCCTACGAGCAGTACTTC CASSLETGFSYEQYF
TRBD1 TRBJ1-1 TRBV2 many 14 TGTGCCAGCACCCCTCAGGGGGCGCGTACTGAAGCTTTCTTT CASTPQGARTEAFF
. TRBJ1-1 TRBV18 . 14 TGTGCCAGCTCACCACAGGGGGGAGAAACTGAAGCTTTCTTT CASSPQGGETEAFF
. TRBJ1-5 TRBV28 . 12 TGTGCCAGCAGTTTAGGGTGGCAGCCCCAGCATTTT CASSLGWQPQHF
TRBD1 TRBJ2-7 TRBV5-1 . 13 TGCGCCAGCAGCGGGCAGGGGGTCTACGAGCAGTACTTC CASSGQGVYEQYF
TRBD1 TRBJ2-3 TRBV20-1 . 12 TGCAGTGCGGGGGACAGGGCAGATACGCAGTATTTT CSAGDRADTQYF
TRBD2 TRBJ2-7 TRBV7-3 few 16 TGTGCCAGCAGCTCGTTGACTAGCGGGGGATCCTACGAGCAGTACTTC CASSSLTSGGSYEQYF
. TRBJ1-4 TRBV20-1 . 13 TGCAGTGCTGGGCTCGTAGATAATGAAAAACTGTTTTTT CSAGLVDNEKLFF
TRBD1 TRBJ1-1 TRBV12-3/TRBV12-4 many 14 TGTGCCAGCAGTCCAGATGACAGGGACACTGAAGCTTTCTTT CASSPDDRDTEAFF
. TRBJ2-2 TRBV18 many 14 TGTGCCAGCTCACCACGGACGAACACCGGGGAGCTGTTTTTT CASSPRTNTGELFF
TRBD2 TRBJ2-2 TRBV7-9 . 18 TGTGCCAGCAGCTCTAGAGCGGGGGGGGACGGATACACCGGGGAGCTGTTTTTT CASSSRAGGDGYTGELFF
. TRBJ1-1 TRBV5-1 many 14 TGCGCCAGCAGCCCTGACAACTTGAACACTGAAGCTTTCTTT CASSPDNLNTEAFF
. TRBJ1-1 TRBV3-1 many 15 TGTGCCAGCAGCCATTATGACAGATTGAACACTGAAGCTTTCTTT CASSHYDRLNTEAFF
. TRBJ1-1 TRBV20-1 few 13 TGCAGTGCCCCAGCCCGGTTCAACACTGAAGCTTTCTTT CSAPARFNTEAFF
TRBD2 TRBJ2-3 TRBV28 many 14 TGTGCCAGCGGCGAGCGGGGGGGCACAGATACGCAGTATTTT CASGERGGTDTQYF
. TRBJ2-6 TRBV12-3/TRBV12-4 . 18 TGTGCCAGCAGCTCGCGGGACAGACTAAGCTCTGGGGCCAACGTCCTGACTTTC CASSSRDRLSSGANVLTF
. TRBJ2-1 TRBV12-3/TRBV12-4 many 13 TGTGCCAGCAGTTTAGGGACGGGTACTGAGCAGTTCTTC CASSLGTGTEQFF